A single sample is the source of the 21 T cell receptor beta chains below, sequenced in a study of blood T cell repertoires in COVID-19. The protocol was immunoSEQ multiplex PCR, while the TCRdb copy is restricted to in-frame clones and leaves out a portion. Seen here are 200,000 to 300,000 clones, 90% observed once, and the top ten hold around 3.5%. The source material was peripheral blood. These receptor sequences come from a woman aged 40 to 55 with acute or convalescent COVID-19.

The chain joins TRBV9 to TRBJ2-1, with 10 positions matching TRBD2. The V and J ends lost 3 bases and 6 bases, in that order; junction bases with no gene match: 6. This CDR3 contains 15 residues. Germline CDR1 SGDLS, CDR2 YYNGEE. The CDR3 protein is CASSASGGGSNEQFF. The CDR3 nucleotides are TGTGCCAGCAGCGCTAGCGGGGGAGGCAGCAATGAGCAGTTCTTC. Complete variable domain (other parts from reference TRBV9 and TRBJ2-1): DSGVTQTPKHLITATGQRVTLRCSPRSGDLSVYWYQQSLDQGLQFLIQYYNGEERAKGNILERFSAQQFPDLHSELNLSSLELGDSALYFCASSASGGGSNEQFFGPGTRLTVL.

V gene TRBV9 combines with J gene TRBJ2-1; TRBD2 agrees at 13 bases. The CDR3 covers 16 residues. Germline V gives CDR1 SGDLS, CDR2 YYNGEE. Trimming removed 0 bases from V and 7 bases from J; junction bases left unmatched: 4. CDR3 amino acids: CASSVAGLAGVNEQFF. DNA of the CDR3: TGTGCCAGCAGCGTAGCAGGACTAGCGGGGGTAAATGAGCAGTTCTTC.

V gene TRBV4-1 combines with J gene TRBJ2-1; 12 bases map to TRBD2. The CDR3 runs to 14 residues. Germline V gene sequence: CDR1 MGHRA, CDR2 YSYEKL. The V segment lost 4 bases and the J segment 6 bases; nucleotides outside the gene matches: 1. The CDR3 coding sequence is TGCGCCAGCAGCCGGACTAGCGGGGCCAATGAGCAGTTCTTC. Translation gives CASSRTSGANEQFF.

The genes are TRBV5-1 and TRBJ2-5; D is unresolved. The CDR3 covers 13 residues. The V gene lost 1 base and the J gene lost 5 bases, with 9 bases spanning the gap. Looked up from germline, CDR1 is SGHRS and CDR2 is YFSETQ. The CDR3 nucleotides are TGCGCCAGCAGCTTGTCCGCGCGCGAGACCCAGTACTTC. Translated: CASSLSARETQYF.

The gene calls are TRBV7-8 and TRBJ1-4; D uncertain. V lost 5 bases and J 8 bases, leaving 18 bases between the germline ends. The CDR3 covers 15 residues. CDR1 SGHVS and CDR2 FQNEAQ come from the germline V gene. CDR3 in amino acids: CASSPRELGGEKLFF. CDR3 bases: TGTGCCAGCAGCCCCCGGGAACTCGGCGGAGAAAAACTGTTTTTT.

The chain recombines TRBV5-6 with TRBJ2-3; no clear D. This CDR3 spans 17 amino acids. Germline assignment: CDR1 SGHDT and CDR2 YYEEEE. V shed 1 base and J shed 0 bases, with 15 bases lying between them. The CDR3 sequence: CASSLSVSGPSTDTQYF. CDR3 nucleotides: TGTGCCAGCAGCTTGAGTGTTAGTGGGCCCAGCACAGATACGCAGTATTTT.

The gene calls are TRBV15 and TRBJ2-3; 7 bases are shared with TRBD2. CDR3 length: 17 residues. V shed 0 bases and J 5 bases; nucleotides not matched to a gene: 11. CDR1 and CDR2 from the germline V gene are LNHNV and YYDKDF (reference sequence). The CDR3 DNA is TGTGCCACCAGCAGAGACCCGACTACTGGGGGGGGAGATACGCAGTATTTT. It yields the protein CATSRDPTTGGGDTQYF.

The chain uses TRBV11-3 and TRBJ2-3; the match to TRBD2 covers 9 bases. The CDR3 spans 17 residues. CDR1 and CDR2 (germline): SGHNT, YENEEA. V dropped 1 base and J dropped 3; count of bases not matched to a gene: 8. CDR3 sequence (DNA): TGTGCCAGCAGCTTAGGGGTTGGCGGGGGGGCAACAGATACGCAGTATTTT. It codes for CASSLGVGGGATDTQYF. The full variable domain, completed using reference TRBV11-3 and TRBJ2-3, is EAGVVQSPRYKIIEKKQPVAFWCNPISGHNTLYWYLQNLGQGPELLIRYENEEAVDDSQLPKDRFSAERLKGVDSTLKIQPAELGDSAVYLCASSLGVGGGATDTQYFGPGTRLTVL.

The J gene is TRBJ2-3, the V gene TRBV5-4; 11 nucleotides agree with TRBD2. The CDR3 is made up of 16 amino acids. Germline V gene data show CDR1 as SGHNT and CDR2 as YYREEE (reference sequence). V dropped 0 bases and J dropped 5; count of bases not matched to a gene: 5. This CDR3 is CASSLGASGGIDTQYF. CDR3 bases: TGTGCCAGCAGCTTGGGGGCTAGCGGGGGGATAGATACGCAGTATTTT.

The chain combines TRBV2 with TRBJ1-6; D gene unclear. Germline V CDR1 and CDR2: SNHLY, FYNNEI. V was shortened by 3 bases and J by 7 bases, with 13 bases between the two germline ends. CDR3 size: 15 residues. This CDR3 is CASSERRGFNSPLHF. CDR3 DNA sequence: TGTGCCAGCAGTGAGAGGAGAGGGTTCAATTCACCCCTCCACTTT.

This chain connects TRBV5-1 to TRBJ1-3, with TRBD1 matching over 9 bases. The germline gives CDR1 SGHRS, CDR2 YFSETQ. The CDR3 loop spans 17 amino acids. The V gene end was trimmed by 1 base and the J gene end by 1 base; junction bases not matched to a gene: 6. The CDR3 is CASSLRTGETSGNTIYF. The CDR3 DNA follows: TGCGCCAGCAGCTTGAGGACAGGGGAGACATCTGGAAACACCATATATTTT.

The chain recombines TRBV5-1 with TRBJ1-1; TRBD1 aligns across 7 bases. The V and J ends lost 5 bases and 2 bases, in that order; junction bases with no gene match: 6. CDR1 and CDR2 (germline): SGHRS, YFSETQ. The CDR3 sequence is 14 residues long. The CDR3 DNA is TGCGCCAGCAGTTCTTGGACAGGTAACACTGAAGCTTTCTTT. Translating it yields CASSSWTGNTEAFF.

V gene TRBV7-2 combines with J gene TRBJ2-5, with 8 bases lining up with TRBD1. This CDR3 spans 17 amino acids. Germline CDR1 SGHTA, CDR2 FQGNSA. V trimming: 1 base; J trimming: 2 bases; junction bases outside the gene matches: 9. This CDR3 reads CASSLVLGRGRQETQYF. CDR3 nucleotide sequence: TGTGCCAGCAGCTTAGTATTGGGCAGGGGGCGGCAAGAGACCCAGTACTTC.

The rearrangement uses TRBV19 and TRBJ1-1; 12 bases match TRBD1. CDR1 and CDR2 (germline): LNHDA, SQIVND (reference sequence). The CDR3 has 15 residues. V gave up 6 bases and J gave up 6 bases; unmatched junction bases: 8. The CDR3: CASSGTGGAGAEAFF. The CDR3 nucleotides are TGTGCCAGTAGCGGGACAGGGGGCGCCGGGGCTGAAGCTTTCTTT.

The V and J genes are TRBV10-3 and TRBJ2-5; 8 nucleotides line up with TRBD1. CDR3 length: 13 amino acids. Germline CDR1 reads ENHRY; CDR2 reads SYGVKD. The V segment lost 2 bases and the J segment 5 bases; nucleotides outside the gene matches: 1. The CDR3 spells CAISERTGETQYF. Here the CDR3 DNA reads TGTGCCATCAGTGAGCGGACAGGGGAGACCCAGTACTTC.

The genes are TRBV2 and TRBJ1-5, with 8 positions matching TRBD1. The germline CDR1 and CDR2 sequences are SNHLY and FYNNEI. After removal of 4 bases from V and 4 bases from J, the junction contained 9 bases not matched to a gene. The CDR3 has 16 residues. The CDR3 reads CASSAKPTGVNQPQHF. Here the CDR3 DNA reads TGTGCCAGCAGTGCCAAGCCGACAGGGGTTAATCAGCCCCAGCATTTT.

The chain carries TRBV29-1 and TRBJ1-2; weak D call: TRBD1 (5 bases). The CDR3 is 12 residues long. Germline CDR1 reads SQVTM; CDR2 reads ANQGSEA. Trimming removed 2 bases from V and 6 bases from J, with 10 bases in between. The CDR3 coding sequence is TGCAGCGTTGAACTGGGGCCCCATGGCTACACCTTC. Residues: CSVELGPHGYTF.

V and J are TRBV10-3 and TRBJ2-1; a weak D match, TRBD1 (6 bases). V was cut by 2 bases and J by 9 bases, with 17 bases left in between. This CDR3 has 15 residues. Germline V gene data show CDR1 as ENHRY and CDR2 as SYGVKD. The CDR3 here is CAISERGQSPTEQFF. DNA of the CDR3: TGTGCCATCAGTGAGAGGGGACAAAGCCCCACTGAGCAGTTCTTC.

The chain links TRBV10-3 to TRBJ1-2; a weak D match, TRBD1 (6 bases). The CDR3 is 14 residues long. Germline assignment: CDR1 ENHRY and CDR2 SYGVKD. V was clipped by 2 bases and J by 2 bases, with 9 bases between them. The CDR3 region has the DNA TGTGCCATCAGTGAGACAGGGACGAACTATGGCTACACCTTC. Protein product: CAISETGTNYGYTF.

The chain uses TRBV24-1 and TRBJ1-4; tentative D call: TRBD1 (5 bases). Deletions cut 9 bases from V and 5 bases from J, with 12 bases between. Per the germline V gene, CDR1 is KGHDR and CDR2 is SFDVKD. This CDR3 is built from 13 residues. The CDR3 sequence is CATQGRLNEKLFF. DNA of the CDR3: TGTGCCACCCAGGGAAGGTTGAATGAAAAACTGTTTTTT.

The gene calls are TRBV3-1 (or the pseudogene TRBV3-2) and TRBJ1-1; the D gene is possibly TRBD1 (5 bases). V was pared by 5 bases and J by 5 bases, with 15 bases between. Germline V lookup: CDR1 LGHDT, CDR2 YNNKEL (reference sequence). The CDR3 has 14 residues. As DNA, the CDR3 is TGTGCCAGCAGCGCCCGATCGGGGGAGACTGAAGCTTTCTTT. It is translated as CASSARSGETEAFF.